This T cell receptor (beta chain) was captured by sequencing in a study of CD8 T cells in ankylosing spondylitis. Findings and limits, study-wide: Ankylosing spondylitis blood appeared to carry a characteristic TCR beta motif of several highly homologous variants. The disease-linked clones had a CD8+ phenotype and low blood frequencies. Reported data indicate significant enrichment of disease-linked clones within matched ankylosing spondylitis synovial fluid.

A note on this clonotype: The antigen remains unidentified.

The CDR3 contains 16 residues. Germline-derived CDR1 and CDR2 are MNHEY and SVGEGT. The V end lost 6 bases, the J end lost 0 bases, and 16 bases lay between the germline ends. TCRdb processed the 5' RACE reads anew with MiXCR; each CDR3 protein has one entry. This table has about 350,000 distinct CDR3 sequences, roughly 22% appearing once. The sequence came from a male donor with ankylosing spondylitis or in good health (not recorded which). The specimen was blood, either unsorted or a sorted T cell fraction (not recorded which). The chain uses TRBV6-2 or TRBV6-3 and TRBJ2-3, with D maybe TRBD2 (6 bases). CDR3 in DNA: TGTGCCAGCAGCCCCGGGACTGCTTCTAGCACAGATACGCAGTATTTT. It is translated as CASSPGTASSTDTQYF.